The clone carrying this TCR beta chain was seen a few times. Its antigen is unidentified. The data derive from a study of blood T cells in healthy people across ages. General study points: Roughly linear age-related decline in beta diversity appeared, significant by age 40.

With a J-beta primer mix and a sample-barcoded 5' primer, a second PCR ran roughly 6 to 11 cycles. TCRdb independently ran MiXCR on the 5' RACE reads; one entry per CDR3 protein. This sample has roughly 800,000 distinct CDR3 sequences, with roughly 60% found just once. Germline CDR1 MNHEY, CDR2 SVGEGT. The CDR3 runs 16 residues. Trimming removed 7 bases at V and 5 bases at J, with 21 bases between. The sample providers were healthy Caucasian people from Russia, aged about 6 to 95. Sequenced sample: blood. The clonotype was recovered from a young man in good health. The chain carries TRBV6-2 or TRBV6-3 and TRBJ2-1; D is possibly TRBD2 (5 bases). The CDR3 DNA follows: TGTGCCAGCAAAGGACGGGGTCTCACTCGCGACAATGAGCAGTTCTTC. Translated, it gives CASKGRGLTRDNEQFF.